The entry below gives a single T cell receptor beta chain sequence along with its context. Sequencing used immunoSEQ multiplex PCR; TCRdb keeps in-frame clones, though not all of them. The profile shows several thousand clones, about 85% of them singletons. This entry belongs to a study of tumour-infiltrating T cells in Burkitt lymphoma. Turning to the study itself: Overall and progression-free survival were predicted by productive clonality.

Per germline, CDR1 SGDLS and CDR2 YYNGEE. The CDR3 covers 15 residues. Between the trimmed V and J ends, which lost 2 bases and 0 bases, there was a span of 12 bases. The sequence came from a human donor with Burkitt lymphoma. Sample: tumor tissue. The rearrangement joins TRBV9 to TRBJ2-7; D is possibly TRBD1 (7 bases). CDR3 nucleotides: TGTGCCAGCAGCGTCAGACAGGGACTCTCCTACGAGCAGTACTTC. Translated: CASSVRQGLSYEQYF.